This entry concerns a single T cell receptor (beta chain). This sample was taken from a study of blood T cell repertoires in COVID-19. Study summary: Nucleic acid was either cDNA or gDNA, and it came from T cells, B-cell-depleted T cells, or PBMCs.

In the source study's methods: Estimates of nucleated cell counts were drawn from the amplification of reference gene primers. Only in-frame clones appear in the TCRdb table, and some are missing; sequencing was by immunoSEQ multiplex PCR. That table supplies the V and J calls and clone size; D and trimming were determined from the DNA. This table has about 120,000 clones, around 86% appearing once. CDR1 and CDR2 from the germline V gene are LGHNA and YNFKEQ. After removal of 4 bases from V and 7 bases from J, the junction contained 17 bases not matched to a gene. This CDR3 contains 20 residues. The TCR comes from a woman between 65 and 79 years old with acute or convalescent COVID-19. The sequenced sample was peripheral blood. This rearrangement joins TRBV4-2 to TRBJ2-2, with 14 bases aligning to TRBD2. CDR3: CASSPLTLTSGGAYGGELFF. CDR3 nucleotide sequence: TGTGCCAGCAGCCCCCTTACTCTGACTAGCGGGGGGGCCTACGGCGGGGAGCTGTTTTTT.